This T cell receptor (beta chain) was documented in a study of blood T cell repertoires in COVID-19. On the study more broadly: COVID-19 samples, acute and convalescent, were from the United States, Italy and Spain. PBMCs, B-cell-depleted T cells, or T cells were the source of the cDNA or gDNA that made up the material.

The CDR3 runs 13 residues. CDR1 is GTSNPN, CDR2 SVGIG, per germline (reference sequence). Trimming took 0 bases from V and 7 from J, leaving 12 bases between them. As handled by the study authors: Amplification from reference gene primers served as the basis for estimated nucleated cell counts. Repertoires were generated with immunoSEQ multiplex PCR, while TCRdb's copy carries only in-frame clones and drops some. The DNA was the basis for D and trimming; V, J and clone size are from that table. The repertoire holds approximately 250,000 clones, 84% seen once, with less than 2% in the top ten. This receptor was obtained from a woman in her thirties or forties who had recovered from COVID-19. The specimen sequenced was peripheral blood. This chain connects TRBV30 to TRBJ1-2, with a possible D match to TRBD1 (6 bases). The CDR3 reads CAWSVLGTIGYTF. Here the CDR3 DNA reads TGTGCCTGGAGTGTACTAGGGACAATTGGCTACACCTTC.